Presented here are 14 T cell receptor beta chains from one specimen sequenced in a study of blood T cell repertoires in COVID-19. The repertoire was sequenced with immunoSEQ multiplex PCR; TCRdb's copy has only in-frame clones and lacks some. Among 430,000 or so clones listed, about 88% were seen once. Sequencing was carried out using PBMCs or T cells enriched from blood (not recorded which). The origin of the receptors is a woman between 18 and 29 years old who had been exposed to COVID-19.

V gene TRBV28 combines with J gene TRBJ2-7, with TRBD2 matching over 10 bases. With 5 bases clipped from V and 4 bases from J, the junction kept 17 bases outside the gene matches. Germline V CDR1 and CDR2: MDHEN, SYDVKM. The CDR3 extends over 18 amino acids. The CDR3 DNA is TGTGCCAGCAGTCCGGGACTAGCGATATTTGGGTCCGGGTACGAGCAGTACTTC. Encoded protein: CASSPGLAIFGSGYEQYF.

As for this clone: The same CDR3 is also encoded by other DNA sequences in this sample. The DNA of the CDR3 is TGTGCCAGCAGCCAAGTAGCGGGGAGCTCCTACGAGCAGTACTTC. The encoded protein is CASSQVAGSSYEQYF. The chain combines TRBV3-1 (or the pseudogene TRBV3-2) with TRBJ2-7; 8 nucleotides line up with TRBD2. The ends lost 1 base at V and 0 bases at J; junction bases unmatched: 2. The germline CDR1 and CDR2 sequences are LGHDT and YNNKEL (reference sequence). The CDR3 has 15 residues.

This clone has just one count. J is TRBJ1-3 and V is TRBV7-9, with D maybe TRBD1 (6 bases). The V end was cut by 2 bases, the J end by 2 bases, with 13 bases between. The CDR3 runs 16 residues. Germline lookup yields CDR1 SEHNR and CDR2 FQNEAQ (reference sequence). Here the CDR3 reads CASSLFRGGTGNTIYF. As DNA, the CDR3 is TGTGCCAGCAGCTTATTTCGCGGGGGCACTGGAAACACCATATATTTT.

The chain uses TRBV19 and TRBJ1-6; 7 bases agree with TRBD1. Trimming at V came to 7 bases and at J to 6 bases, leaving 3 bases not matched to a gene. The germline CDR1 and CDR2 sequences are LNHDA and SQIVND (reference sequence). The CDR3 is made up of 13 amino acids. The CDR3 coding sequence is TGTGCCAGTACAGGGGGACCTAATTCACCCCTCCACTTT. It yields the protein CASTGGPNSPLHF.

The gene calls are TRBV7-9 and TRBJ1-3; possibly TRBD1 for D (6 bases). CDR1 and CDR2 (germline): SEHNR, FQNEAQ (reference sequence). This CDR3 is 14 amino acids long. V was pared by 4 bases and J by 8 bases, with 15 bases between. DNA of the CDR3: TGTGCCAGCAGCTCAGCGGGGAGGGGGTACACCATATATTTT. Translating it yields CASSSAGRGYTIYF.

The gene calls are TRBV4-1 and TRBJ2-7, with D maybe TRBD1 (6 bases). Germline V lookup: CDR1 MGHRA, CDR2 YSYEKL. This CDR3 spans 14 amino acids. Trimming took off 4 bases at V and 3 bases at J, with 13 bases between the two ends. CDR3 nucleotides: TGCGCCAGCAGCCCGAGACAGGCATACTACGAGCAGTACTTC. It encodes CASSPRQAYYEQYF.

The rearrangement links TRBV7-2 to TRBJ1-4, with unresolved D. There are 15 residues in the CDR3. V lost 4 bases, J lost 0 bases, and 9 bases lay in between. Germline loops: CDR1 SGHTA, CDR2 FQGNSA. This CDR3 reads CASSSQRSTNEKLFF. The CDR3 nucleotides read TGTGCCAGCAGCTCCCAGCGCTCAACTAATGAAAAACTGTTTTTT. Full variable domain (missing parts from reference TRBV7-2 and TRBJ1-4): GAGVSQSPSNKVTEKGKDVELRCDPISGHTALYWYRQSLGQGLEFLIYFQGNSAPDKSGLPSDRFSAERTGGSVSTLTIQRTQQEDSAVYLCASSSQRSTNEKLFFGSGTQLSVL.

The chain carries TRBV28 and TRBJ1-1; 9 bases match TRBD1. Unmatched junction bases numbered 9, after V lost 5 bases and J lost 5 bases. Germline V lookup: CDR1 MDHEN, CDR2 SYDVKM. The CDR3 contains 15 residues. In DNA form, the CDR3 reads TGTGCCAGCAGTCTTCCCACCGGGACAGGGACTGAAGCTTTCTTT. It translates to CASSLPTGTGTEAFF.

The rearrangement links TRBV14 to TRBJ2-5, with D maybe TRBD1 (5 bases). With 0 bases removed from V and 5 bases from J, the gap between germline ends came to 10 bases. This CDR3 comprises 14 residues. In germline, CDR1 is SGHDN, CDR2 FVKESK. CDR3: CASSQDRVRETQYF. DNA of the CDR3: TGTGCCAGCAGCCAAGACAGGGTCCGGGAGACCCAGTACTTC.

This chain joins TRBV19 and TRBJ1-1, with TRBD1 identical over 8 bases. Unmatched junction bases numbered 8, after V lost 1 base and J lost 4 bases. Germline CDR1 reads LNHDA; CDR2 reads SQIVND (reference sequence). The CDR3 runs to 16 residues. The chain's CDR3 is CASSIAPLGTGTEAFF. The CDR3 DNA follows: TGTGCCAGTAGTATAGCCCCCTTAGGGACAGGCACTGAAGCTTTCTTT.

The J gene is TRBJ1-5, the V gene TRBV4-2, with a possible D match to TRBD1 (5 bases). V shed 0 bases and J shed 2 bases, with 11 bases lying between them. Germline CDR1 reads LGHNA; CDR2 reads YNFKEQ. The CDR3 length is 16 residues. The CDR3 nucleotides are TGTGCCAGCAGCCAAGAAGGCTGGGGGGGCAATCAGCCCCAGCATTTT. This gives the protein CASSQEGWGGNQPQHF.

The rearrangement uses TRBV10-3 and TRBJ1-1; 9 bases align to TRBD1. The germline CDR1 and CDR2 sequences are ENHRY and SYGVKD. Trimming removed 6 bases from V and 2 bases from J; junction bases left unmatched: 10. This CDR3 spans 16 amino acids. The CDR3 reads CAIRDSGTGYNTEAFF. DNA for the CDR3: TGTGCCATCAGGGATTCCGGGACAGGGTATAACACTGAAGCTTTCTTT.

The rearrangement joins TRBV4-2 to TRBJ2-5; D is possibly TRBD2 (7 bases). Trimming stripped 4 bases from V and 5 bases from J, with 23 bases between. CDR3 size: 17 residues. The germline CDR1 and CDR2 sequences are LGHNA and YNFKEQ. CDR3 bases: TGTGCCAGCAGCCCCCGCGAGAGGGGGGGGGCCCCGGAGACCCAGTACTTC. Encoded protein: CASSPRERGGAPETQYF.

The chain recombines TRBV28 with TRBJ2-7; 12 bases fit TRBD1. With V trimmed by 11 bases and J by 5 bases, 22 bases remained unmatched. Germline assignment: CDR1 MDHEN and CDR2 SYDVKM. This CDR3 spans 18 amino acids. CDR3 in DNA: TGTGCCGGAAGTACGGGACAGGGGGCTCGGCGGACCTCGGACGAGCAGTACTTC. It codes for CAGSTGQGARRTSDEQYF.